The entry below gives a single T cell receptor (beta chain) sequence along with its context. This clonotype was seen a handful of times. Its antigen specificity is not known. Per-base qualities were not stored, and no clone one base away is much larger. This specimen comes from a study of human T cells and chemical hapten exposure (TCRdb year 2021). As for the study more broadly: For sensitization, 2% DPC in acetone was applied to a roughly 2 cm by roughly 2 cm area of upper inner arm skin. Weekly therapeutic DPC doses were additionally applied to the scalp of patients throughout the roughly 25-week study period. Patch tests used Finn chambers with 0.01% DPC on the upper back, scored after 6 days by International Contact Dermatitis Research Group standards. Most of the patients in the cohort were female, and the cohort covered alopecia areata with under or over 50% scalp involvement, alopecia totalis and alopecia universalis. Libraries were pooled for sequencing, and per-sample TCR yields varied mainly because of small differences in library volumes within the pool. In alopecia patients, the study followed how the peripheral blood TCR repertoire changed in vivo over primary and secondary sensitization to diphenylcyclopropenone (DPC), a hapten. Patient blood was sampled pre-sensitization (week 0) and at 2, 6 and about 24 weeks after DPC sensitization. For TCR sequencing, blood came from 25 to 35 alopecia patients at anywhere from one to four time points (pre-sensitization, 2, 6 and 24 weeks). From each blood RNA sample, both TCR alpha and TCR beta chains were sequenced. What the research found in general, with its limitations: Compared with pre-sensitization or healthy control sets, expanded TCRs formed significantly more large CDR3 similarity clusters, which is consistent with antigen-driven responses. The number of TCRs above 1 in 1000 frequency did not change with DPC sensitization; there was no evidence of global repertoire structure alterations. Repeated subsampling changed both the strength of the expansion versus patch-test correlation and the threshold at which the correlation became significant. Patch test score was positively correlated with the number of PT1 expanded TCRs, with significance at thresholds 8, 16 and 32 but not at 4. Because all patients had alopecia, a presumed autoimmune disease, the immune response of the patients might differ from that of healthy individuals.

Library construction relied on RACE. For sequencing, a NextSeq 500 was employed. During library preparation, unique molecular identifiers were attached to individual cDNA molecules so that TCRs could be counted quantitatively and reproducibly. Per the original workflow: A median of about 87,000 TCRs per sample was observed, with a range of about 20,000 to 700,000. The Decombinator software suite was used to annotate the V, J and CDR3 of the TCR reads. For the PS versus PT1 abundance plots, all samples were subsampled to the same number of TCRs (28,000). TCRs were defined as expanded if absent before sensitization and observed at least eight times at the 2-week time point. Starting from the raw public reads, TCRdb applied fastp trimming at Q25, assembled clones with MiXCR and retained in-frame beta chains. Rows with a matching CDR3 protein are joined into one entry that keeps the most common DNA and genes. The V and J calls come from TCRdb's annotation, not from the publication. A total of just under 35,000 distinct CDR3 sequences appear in this sample, under 13% of them only once. The ten largest clones represent about 28% of the sample.

The time point label, read with the paper, signifies: pre-sensitization, week 0. This specimen's treatment or condition label, per the study, means: therapeutic diphenylcyclopropenone sensitization with weekly scalp DPC. Total RNA was extracted from unfractionated whole blood collected in Tempus Blood RNA tubes. At every patch-test visit, the blood draw took place before the patch test was put on. Eligible patients were aged 18 to 70, diagnosed with alopecia, deemed suitable for DPC therapy, and excluded if pregnant. The receptor's source is a man over 45 with alopecia areata. Some clones in this sample may be carry-over from other donors' samples. The sequencing here drew on whole blood, taken in connection with sensitization to the hapten diphenylcyclopropenone (DPC).

The DNA is as follows: TGTGCCAGCAGTTTTCTGGGGCGGGAGACCCAGTACTTC. Translated, it gives CASSFLGRETQYF. The rearrangement joined TRBV28 to TRBJ2-5; a weak D assignment points to TRBD1 (5 bases agree). From its cysteine to its phenylalanine, the CDR3 spans 13 amino acids. Just CDR3 DNA is preserved here, 39 bases in frame from base 1. The germline V gene gives CDR1 as MDHEN and CDR2 as SYDVKM. Deletion took 3 bases off V and 5 bases off J, with a span of 10 bases between the germline ends.